This paragraph covers one T cell receptor beta chain sequence. V trimming: 5 bases; J trimming: 7 bases; junction bases outside the gene matches: 11. Germline loops: CDR1 SGHDN, CDR2 FVKESK. The CDR3 contains 15 residues. Data came from immunoSEQ multiplex PCR; TCRdb stores just in-frame clones and leaves some out. This table holds around 100,000 clones, approximately 94% found once. The sample is drawn from a study of technical replicates of blood from a handful of donors. The TCR comes from a human donor in good health. The chain uses TRBV14 and TRBJ1-1; the match to TRBD1 covers 9 bases. Material: T cells isolated from PBMCs. The CDR3 here is CASSNGQGSRLEAFF. CDR3 nucleotides: TGTGCCAGCAGCAACGGACAGGGGAGCCGACTTGAAGCTTTCTTT.